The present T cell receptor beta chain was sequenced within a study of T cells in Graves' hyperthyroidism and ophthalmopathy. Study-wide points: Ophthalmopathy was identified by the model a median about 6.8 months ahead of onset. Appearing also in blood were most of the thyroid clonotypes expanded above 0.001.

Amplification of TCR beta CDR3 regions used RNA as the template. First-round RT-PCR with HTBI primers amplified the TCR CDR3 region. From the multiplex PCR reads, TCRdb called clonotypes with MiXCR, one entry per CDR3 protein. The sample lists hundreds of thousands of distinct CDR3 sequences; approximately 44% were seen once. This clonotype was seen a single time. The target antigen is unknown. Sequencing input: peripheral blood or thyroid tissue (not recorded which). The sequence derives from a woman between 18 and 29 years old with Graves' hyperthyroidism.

For the CDR3, the DNA is TGTGCCGGACAGAGCCTTGGCTATGGCTACACCTTC. Protein product: CAGQSLGYGYTF. This rearrangement joins TRBV2 to TRBJ1-2, with D perhaps matching TRBD1 (6 bases). Trimming stripped 11 bases from V and 4 bases from J, with 14 bases between. CDR1 and CDR2 from the germline V gene are SNHLY and FYNNEI. This CDR3 is 12 amino acids long.